This T cell receptor (beta chain) is drawn from a study of long-term antiretroviral therapy in people with HIV. Study results and caveats: Pre-ART expanded TRB clones stayed dominant throughout, though often decreasing after ART.

The J segment lost 8 bases and the V segment lost 0 bases, leaving 10 bases of the junction unmatched. Per germline, CDR1 SGHRS and CDR2 YFSETQ. The CDR3 has 16 amino acids. Version v3.0 of the immunoSEQ assay ran at survey level. The protocol was immunoSEQ multiplex PCR, while the TCRdb copy is restricted to in-frame clones and leaves out a portion. The table includes some 28,000 clones, about 77% detected once. Points on this clone: Its antigen is still unknown.

The genes are TRBV5-1 and TRBJ2-1; TRBD1 matches 8 bases. Sample: unsorted PBMCs, taken 1.5 years before starting antiretroviral therapy. The sequence was collected from a man aged 18 to 29 with HIV. CDR3 nucleotide sequence: TGCGCCAGCAGCTTGGGGGCGGGACAGGTTTCCCATGAGCAGTTCTTC. Translated: CASSLGAGQVSHEQFF.